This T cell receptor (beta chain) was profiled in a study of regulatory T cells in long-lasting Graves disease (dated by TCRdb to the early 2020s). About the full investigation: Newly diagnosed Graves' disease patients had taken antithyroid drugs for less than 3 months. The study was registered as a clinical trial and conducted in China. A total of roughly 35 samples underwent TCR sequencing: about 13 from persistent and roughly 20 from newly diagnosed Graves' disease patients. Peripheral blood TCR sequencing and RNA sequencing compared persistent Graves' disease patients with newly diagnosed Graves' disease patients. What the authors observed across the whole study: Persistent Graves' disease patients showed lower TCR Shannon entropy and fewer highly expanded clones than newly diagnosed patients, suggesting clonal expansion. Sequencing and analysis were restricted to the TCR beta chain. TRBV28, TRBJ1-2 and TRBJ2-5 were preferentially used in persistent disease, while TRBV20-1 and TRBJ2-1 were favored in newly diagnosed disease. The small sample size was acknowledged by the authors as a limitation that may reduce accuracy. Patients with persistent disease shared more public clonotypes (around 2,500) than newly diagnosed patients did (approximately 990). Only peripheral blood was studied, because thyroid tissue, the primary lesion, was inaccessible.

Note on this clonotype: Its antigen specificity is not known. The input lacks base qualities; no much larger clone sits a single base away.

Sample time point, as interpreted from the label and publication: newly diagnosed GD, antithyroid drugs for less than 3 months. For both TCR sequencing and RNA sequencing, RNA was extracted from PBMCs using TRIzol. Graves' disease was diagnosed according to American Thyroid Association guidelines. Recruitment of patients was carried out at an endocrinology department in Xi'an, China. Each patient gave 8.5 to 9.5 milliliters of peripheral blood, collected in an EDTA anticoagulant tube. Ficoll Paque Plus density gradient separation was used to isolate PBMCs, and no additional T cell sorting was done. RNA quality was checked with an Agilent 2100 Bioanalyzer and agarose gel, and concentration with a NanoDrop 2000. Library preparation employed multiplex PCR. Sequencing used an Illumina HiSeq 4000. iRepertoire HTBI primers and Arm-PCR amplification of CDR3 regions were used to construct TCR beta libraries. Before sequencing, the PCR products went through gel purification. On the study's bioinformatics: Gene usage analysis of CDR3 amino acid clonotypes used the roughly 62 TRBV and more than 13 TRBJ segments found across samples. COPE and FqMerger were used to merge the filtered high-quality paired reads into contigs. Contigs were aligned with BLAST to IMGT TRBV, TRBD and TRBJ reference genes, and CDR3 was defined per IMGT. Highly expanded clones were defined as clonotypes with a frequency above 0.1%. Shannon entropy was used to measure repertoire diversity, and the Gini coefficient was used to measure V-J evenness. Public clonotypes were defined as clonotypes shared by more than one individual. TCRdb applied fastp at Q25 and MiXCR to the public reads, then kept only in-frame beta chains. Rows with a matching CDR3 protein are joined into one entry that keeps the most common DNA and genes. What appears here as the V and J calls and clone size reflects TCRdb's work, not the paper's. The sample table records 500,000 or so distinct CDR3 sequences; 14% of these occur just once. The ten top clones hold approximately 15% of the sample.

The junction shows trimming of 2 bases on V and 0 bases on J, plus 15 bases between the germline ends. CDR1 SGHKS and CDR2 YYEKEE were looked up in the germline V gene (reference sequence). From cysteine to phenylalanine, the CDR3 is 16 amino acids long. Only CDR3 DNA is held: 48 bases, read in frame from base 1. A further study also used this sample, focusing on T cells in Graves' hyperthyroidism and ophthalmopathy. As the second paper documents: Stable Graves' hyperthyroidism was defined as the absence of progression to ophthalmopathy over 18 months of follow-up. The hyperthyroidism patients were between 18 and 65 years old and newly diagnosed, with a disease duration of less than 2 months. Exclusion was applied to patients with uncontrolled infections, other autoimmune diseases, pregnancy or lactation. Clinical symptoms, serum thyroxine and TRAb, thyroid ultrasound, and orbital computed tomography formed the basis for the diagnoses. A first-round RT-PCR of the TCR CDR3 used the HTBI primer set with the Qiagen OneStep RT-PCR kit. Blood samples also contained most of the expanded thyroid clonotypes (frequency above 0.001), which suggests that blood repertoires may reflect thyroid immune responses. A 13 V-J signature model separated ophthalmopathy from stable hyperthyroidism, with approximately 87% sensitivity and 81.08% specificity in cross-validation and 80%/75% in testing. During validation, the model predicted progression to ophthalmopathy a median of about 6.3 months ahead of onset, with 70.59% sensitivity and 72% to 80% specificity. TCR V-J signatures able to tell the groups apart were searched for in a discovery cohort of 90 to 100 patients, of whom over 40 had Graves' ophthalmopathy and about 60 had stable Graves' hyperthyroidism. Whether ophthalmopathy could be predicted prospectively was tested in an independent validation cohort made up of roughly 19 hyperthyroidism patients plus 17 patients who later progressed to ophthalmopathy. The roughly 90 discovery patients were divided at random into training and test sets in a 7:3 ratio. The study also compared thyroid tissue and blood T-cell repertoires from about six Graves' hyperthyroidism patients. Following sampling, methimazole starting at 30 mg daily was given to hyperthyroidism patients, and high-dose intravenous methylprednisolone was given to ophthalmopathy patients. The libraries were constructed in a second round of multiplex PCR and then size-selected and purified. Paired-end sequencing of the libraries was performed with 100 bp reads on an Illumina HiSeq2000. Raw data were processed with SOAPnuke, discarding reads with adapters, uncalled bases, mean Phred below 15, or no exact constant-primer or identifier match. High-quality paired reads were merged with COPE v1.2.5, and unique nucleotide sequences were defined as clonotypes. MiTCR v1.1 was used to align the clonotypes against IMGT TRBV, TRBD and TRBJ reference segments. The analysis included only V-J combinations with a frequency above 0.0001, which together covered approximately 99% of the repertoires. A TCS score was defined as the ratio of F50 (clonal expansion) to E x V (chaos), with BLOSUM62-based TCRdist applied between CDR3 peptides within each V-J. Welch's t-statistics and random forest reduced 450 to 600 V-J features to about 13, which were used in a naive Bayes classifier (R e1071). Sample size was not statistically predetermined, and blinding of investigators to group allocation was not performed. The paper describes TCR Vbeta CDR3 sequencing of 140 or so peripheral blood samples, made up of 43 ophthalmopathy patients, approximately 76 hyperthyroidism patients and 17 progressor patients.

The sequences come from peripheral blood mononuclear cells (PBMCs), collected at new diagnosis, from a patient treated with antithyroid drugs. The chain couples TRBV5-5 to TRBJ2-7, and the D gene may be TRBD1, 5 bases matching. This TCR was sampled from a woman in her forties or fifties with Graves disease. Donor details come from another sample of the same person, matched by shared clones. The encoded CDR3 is CASSLGTGASSYEQYF. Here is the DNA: TGTGCCAGCAGCTTAGGCACAGGCGCCAGCTCCTACGAGCAGTACTTC.